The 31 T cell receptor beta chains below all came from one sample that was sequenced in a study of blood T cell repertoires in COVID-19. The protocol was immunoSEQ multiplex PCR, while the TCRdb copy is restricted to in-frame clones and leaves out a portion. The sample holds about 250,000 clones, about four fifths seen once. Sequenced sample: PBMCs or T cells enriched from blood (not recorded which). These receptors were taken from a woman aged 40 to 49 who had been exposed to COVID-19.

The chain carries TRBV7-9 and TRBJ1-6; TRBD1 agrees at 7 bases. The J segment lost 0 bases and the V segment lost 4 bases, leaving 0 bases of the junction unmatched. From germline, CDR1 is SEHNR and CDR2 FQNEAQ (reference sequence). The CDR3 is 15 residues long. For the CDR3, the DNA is TGTGCCAGCAGCTCAGGGGGCTCCTATAATTCACCCCTCCACTTT. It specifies CASSSGGSYNSPLHF.

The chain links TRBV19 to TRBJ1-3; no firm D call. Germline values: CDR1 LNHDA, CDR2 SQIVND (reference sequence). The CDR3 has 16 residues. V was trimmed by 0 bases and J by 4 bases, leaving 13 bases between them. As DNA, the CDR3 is TGTGCCAGTAGTATAGAACCCCGGTCGCCGGGAAACACCATATATTTT. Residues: CASSIEPRSPGNTIYF.

The CDR3 loop is CASSQNQGKGSPLHF. The CDR3 bases are TGTGCCAGCAGCCAGAACCAGGGGAAGGGATCACCCCTCCACTTT. V is TRBV3-1 (or the pseudogene TRBV3-2) and J is TRBJ1-6; the D gene is possibly TRBD1 (6 bases). The ends were cut back, 3 bases at V and 10 bases at J, with 16 bases in the middle. This CDR3 contains 15 residues. Germline loops: CDR1 LGHDT, CDR2 YNNKEL (reference sequence).

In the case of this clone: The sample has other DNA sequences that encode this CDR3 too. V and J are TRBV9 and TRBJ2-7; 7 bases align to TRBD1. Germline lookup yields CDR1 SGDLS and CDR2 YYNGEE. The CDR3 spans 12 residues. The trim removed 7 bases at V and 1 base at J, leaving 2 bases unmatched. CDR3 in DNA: TGTGCCAGCCAGGGGGAATCCTACGAGCAGTACTTC. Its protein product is CASQGESYEQYF.

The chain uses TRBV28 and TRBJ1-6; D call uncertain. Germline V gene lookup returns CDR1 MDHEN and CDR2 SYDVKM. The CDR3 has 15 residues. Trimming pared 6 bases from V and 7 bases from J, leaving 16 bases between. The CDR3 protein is CASRRVAVENSPLHF. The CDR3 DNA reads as TGTGCCAGCAGGCGGGTCGCCGTCGAAAATTCACCCCTCCACTTT.

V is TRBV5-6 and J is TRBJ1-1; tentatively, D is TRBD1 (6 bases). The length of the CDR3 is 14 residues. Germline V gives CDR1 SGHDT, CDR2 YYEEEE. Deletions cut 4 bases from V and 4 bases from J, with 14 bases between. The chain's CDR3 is CASSLPTGTTEAFF. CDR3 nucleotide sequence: TGTGCCAGCAGCCTACCCACAGGGACCACTGAAGCTTTCTTT.

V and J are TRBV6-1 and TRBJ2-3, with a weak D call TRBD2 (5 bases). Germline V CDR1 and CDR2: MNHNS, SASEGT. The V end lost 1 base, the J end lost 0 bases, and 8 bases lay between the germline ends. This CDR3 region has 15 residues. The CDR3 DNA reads TGTGCCAGCAGTGAAGTTAGCGCCAGCACAGATACGCAGTATTTT. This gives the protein CASSEVSASTDTQYF.

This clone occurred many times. The CDR3 coding sequence is TGTGCCAGCAGTGAAACCCCGGACAGGGTTTACGAGCAGTACTTC. Translating it yields CASSETPDRVYEQYF. The V gene is TRBV6-1, the J gene TRBJ2-7; 8 bases match TRBD1. V lost 2 bases and J lost 4; bases outside the gene matches: 7. The CDR3 has 15 amino acids. Germline V lookup: CDR1 MNHNS, CDR2 SASEGT.

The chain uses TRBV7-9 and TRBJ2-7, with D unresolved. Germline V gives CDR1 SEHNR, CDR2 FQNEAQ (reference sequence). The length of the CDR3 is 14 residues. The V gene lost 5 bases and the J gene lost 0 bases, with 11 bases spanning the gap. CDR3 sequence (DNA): TGTGCCAGCAGCCCACCCTCGAGCTCCTACGAGCAGTACTTC. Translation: CASSPPSSSYEQYF.

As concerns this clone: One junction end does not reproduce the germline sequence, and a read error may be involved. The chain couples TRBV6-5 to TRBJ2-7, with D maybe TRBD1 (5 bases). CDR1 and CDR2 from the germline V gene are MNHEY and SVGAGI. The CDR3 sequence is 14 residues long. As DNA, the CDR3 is TGTGCCAGCGGTTATACAGGTCAATCTCTCGAGCAGTACTTC. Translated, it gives CASGYTGQSLEQYF.

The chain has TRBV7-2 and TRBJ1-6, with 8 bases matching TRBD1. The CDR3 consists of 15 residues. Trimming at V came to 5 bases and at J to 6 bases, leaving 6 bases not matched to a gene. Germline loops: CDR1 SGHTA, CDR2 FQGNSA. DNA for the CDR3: TGTGCCAGCAGCAGAGGCACAGGGGGTAATTCACCCCTCCACTTT. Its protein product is CASSRGTGGNSPLHF.

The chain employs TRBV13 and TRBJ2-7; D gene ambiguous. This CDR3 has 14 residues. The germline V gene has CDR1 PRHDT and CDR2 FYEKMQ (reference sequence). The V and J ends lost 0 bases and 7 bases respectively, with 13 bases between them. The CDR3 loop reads CASSLGDVAEEQYF. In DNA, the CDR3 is TGTGCCAGCAGCTTAGGCGATGTCGCCGAGGAGCAGTACTTC.

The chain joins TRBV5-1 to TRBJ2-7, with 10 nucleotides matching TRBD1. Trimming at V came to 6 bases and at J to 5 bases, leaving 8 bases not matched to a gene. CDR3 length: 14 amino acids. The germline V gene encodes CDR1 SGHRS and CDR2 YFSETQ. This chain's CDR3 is CASTHGTGVNEQYF. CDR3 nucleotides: TGCGCCAGCACTCATGGGACAGGGGTCAACGAGCAGTACTTC.

In nucleotides, the CDR3 is TGTGCCAGCAGCTTACTAGCGGGGGGCTATGAGCAGTTCTTC. Translated: CASSLLAGGYEQFF. This chain joins TRBV7-3 and TRBJ2-1; 11 positions match TRBD2. The CDR3 totals 14 residues. Per the germline V gene, CDR1 is SGHTA and CDR2 is FQGTGA. Trimming took 2 bases from V and 8 from J; bases not matched to a gene: 2.

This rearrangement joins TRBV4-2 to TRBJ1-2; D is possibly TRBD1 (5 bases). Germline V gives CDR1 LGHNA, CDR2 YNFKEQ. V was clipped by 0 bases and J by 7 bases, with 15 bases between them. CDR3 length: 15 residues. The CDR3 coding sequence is TGTGCCAGCAGCCAAGATGATCAGGGAAGGGTTGGCTACACCTTC. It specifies CASSQDDQGRVGYTF.

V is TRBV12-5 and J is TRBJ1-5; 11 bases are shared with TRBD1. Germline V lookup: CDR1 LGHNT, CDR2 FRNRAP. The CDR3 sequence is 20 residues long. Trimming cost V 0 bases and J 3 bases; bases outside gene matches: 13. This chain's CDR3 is CASGLVIGQGADFPNQPQHF. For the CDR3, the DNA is TGTGCTAGTGGTTTGGTAATAGGACAGGGGGCAGACTTTCCCAATCAGCCCCAGCATTTT. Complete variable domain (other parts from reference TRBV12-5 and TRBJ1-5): DARVTQTPRHKVTEMGQEVTMRCQPILGHNTVFWYRQTMMQGLELLAYFRNRAPLDDSGMPKDRFSAEMPDATLATLKIQPSEPRDSAVYFCASGLVIGQGADFPNQPQHFGDGTRLSIL.

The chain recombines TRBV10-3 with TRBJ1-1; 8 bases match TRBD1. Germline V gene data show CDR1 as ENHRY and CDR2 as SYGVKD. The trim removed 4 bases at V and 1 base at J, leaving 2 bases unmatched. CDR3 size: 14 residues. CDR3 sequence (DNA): TGTGCCATCAGTGTGGACAGGGCGAACACTGAAGCTTTCTTT. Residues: CAISVDRANTEAFF.

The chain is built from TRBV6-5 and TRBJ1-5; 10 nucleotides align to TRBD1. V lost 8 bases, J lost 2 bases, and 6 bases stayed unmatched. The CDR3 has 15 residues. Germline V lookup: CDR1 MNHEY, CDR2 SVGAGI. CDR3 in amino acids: CASRDRGAGNQPQHF. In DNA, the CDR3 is TGTGCCAGCCGGGACAGGGGCGCGGGCAATCAGCCCCAGCATTTT.

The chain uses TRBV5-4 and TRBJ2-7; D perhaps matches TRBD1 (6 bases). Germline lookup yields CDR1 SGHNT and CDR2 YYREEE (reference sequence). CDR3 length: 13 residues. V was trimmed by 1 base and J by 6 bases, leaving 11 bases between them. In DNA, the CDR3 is TGTGCCAGCAGCTTGAAGACACAGGGCGAGCAGTACTTC. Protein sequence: CASSLKTQGEQYF.

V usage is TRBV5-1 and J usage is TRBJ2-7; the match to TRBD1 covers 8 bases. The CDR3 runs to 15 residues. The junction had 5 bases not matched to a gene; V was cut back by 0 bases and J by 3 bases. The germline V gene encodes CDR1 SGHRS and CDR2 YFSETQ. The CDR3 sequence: CASSLANDRGYEQYF. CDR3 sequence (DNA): TGCGCCAGCAGCTTGGCCAATGACAGGGGCTACGAGCAGTACTTC.

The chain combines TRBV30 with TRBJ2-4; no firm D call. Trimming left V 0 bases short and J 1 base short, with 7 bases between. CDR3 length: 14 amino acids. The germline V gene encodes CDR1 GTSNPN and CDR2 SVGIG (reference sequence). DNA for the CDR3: TGTGCCTGGAGTGTACCCGGGGCCAAAAACATTCAGTACTTC. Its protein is CAWSVPGAKNIQYF.

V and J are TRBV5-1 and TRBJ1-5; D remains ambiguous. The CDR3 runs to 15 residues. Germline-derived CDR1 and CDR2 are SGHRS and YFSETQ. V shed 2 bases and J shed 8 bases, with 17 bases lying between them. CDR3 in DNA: TGCGCCAGCAGCTTCGGCGGCAGCCAATATGAGCCCCAGCATTTT. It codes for CASSFGGSQYEPQHF.

The CDR3 here is CASRLIDVGGSTDTQYF. The DNA for the CDR3 is TGTGCCAGCAGGTTGATTGATGTAGGGGGAAGCACAGATACGCAGTATTTT. The J gene is TRBJ2-3, the V gene TRBV5-6, with D possibly matching TRBD1 (6 bases). V lost 5 bases and J 0 bases, leaving 19 bases between the germline ends. Germline-derived CDR1 and CDR2 are SGHDT and YYEEEE. There are 17 residues in the CDR3. Combining the CDR3 with reference TRBV5-6 and TRBJ2-3 gives the whole variable domain DAGVTQSPTHLIKTRGQQVTLRCSPKSGHDTVSWYQQALGQGPQFIFQYYEEEERQRGNFPDRFSGHQFPNYSSELNVNALLLGDSALYLCASRLIDVGGSTDTQYFGPGTRLTVL.

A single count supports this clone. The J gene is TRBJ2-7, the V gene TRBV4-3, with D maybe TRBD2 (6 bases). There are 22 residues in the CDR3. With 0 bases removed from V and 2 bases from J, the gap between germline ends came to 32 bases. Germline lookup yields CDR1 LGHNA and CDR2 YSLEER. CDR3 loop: CASSQESEHPFEKDAGTYEQYF. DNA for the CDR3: TGCGCCAGCAGCCAAGAGTCCGAACACCCCTTCGAAAAAGACGCGGGGACCTACGAGCAGTACTTC.

The DNA of the CDR3 is TGTGCCAGCAGCCAACGGGAGGGCAGGAAGTTCTCCCTCTATGGCTACACCTTC. Translation: CASSQREGRKFSLYGYTF. The chain carries TRBV3-1 (or the pseudogene TRBV3-2) and TRBJ1-2; D uncertain. Per the germline V gene, CDR1 is LGHDT and CDR2 is YNNKEL (reference sequence). The V end lost 2 bases, the J end lost 4 bases, and 23 bases lay between the germline ends. This CDR3 is 18 amino acids long.

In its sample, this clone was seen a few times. The CDR3 sequence is CASSLVQGDEQYF. CDR3 nucleotides: TGTGCCAGCAGCTTGGTGCAGGGCGACGAGCAGTACTTC. The J gene is TRBJ2-7, the V gene TRBV7-9, with D possibly matching TRBD1 (5 bases). V was clipped by 3 bases and J by 5 bases, with 11 bases between them. Germline V CDR1 and CDR2: SEHNR, FQNEAQ (reference sequence). The length of the CDR3 is 13 residues.

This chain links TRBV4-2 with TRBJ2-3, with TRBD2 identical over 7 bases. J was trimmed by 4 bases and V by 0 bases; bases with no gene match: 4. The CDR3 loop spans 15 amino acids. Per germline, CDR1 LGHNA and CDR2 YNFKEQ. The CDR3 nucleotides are TGTGCCAGCAGCCAAGATCATGGGGGGGCAGATACGCAGTATTTT. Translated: CASSQDHGGADTQYF.

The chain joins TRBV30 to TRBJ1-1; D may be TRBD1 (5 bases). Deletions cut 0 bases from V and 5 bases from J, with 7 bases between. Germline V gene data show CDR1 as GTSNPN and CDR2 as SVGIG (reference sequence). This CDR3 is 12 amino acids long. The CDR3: CAWSVRGTEAFF. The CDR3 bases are TGTGCCTGGAGTGTTAGGGGAACTGAAGCTTTCTTT.

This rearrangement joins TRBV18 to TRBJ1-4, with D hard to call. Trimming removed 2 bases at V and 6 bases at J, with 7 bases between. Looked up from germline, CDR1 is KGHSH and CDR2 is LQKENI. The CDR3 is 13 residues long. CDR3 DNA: TGTGCCAGCTCACCAGTTCGGGATGAAAAACTGTTTTTT. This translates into CASSPVRDEKLFF.

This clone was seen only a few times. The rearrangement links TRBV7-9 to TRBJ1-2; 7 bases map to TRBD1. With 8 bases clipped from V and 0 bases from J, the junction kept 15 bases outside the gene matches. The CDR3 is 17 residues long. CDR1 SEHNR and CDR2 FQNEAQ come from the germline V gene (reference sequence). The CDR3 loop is CASGIAGQLKANYGYTF. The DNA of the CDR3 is TGTGCCAGCGGTATAGCGGGACAGCTCAAAGCTAACTATGGCTACACCTTC.

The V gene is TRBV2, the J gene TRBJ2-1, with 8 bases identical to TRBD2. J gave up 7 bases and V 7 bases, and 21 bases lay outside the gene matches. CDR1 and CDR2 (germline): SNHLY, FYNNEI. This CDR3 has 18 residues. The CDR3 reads CASTPAAGGRWRKNEQFF. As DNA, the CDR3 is TGTGCCAGCACCCCTGCCGCGGGGGGCCGGTGGAGGAAGAATGAGCAGTTCTTC.